This T cell receptor (beta chain) stems from a study of vaccination and CD4 T cells after COVID-19. Study-level information: Sampling post-COVID took place a median 101 days after diagnosis (range 35 to 161).

An Oncomine TCR Beta short-read assay was used to sequence the DNA from cultured CD4+ T cells. Genomic DNA from cultured CD4+ T cells was extracted. TCRdb itself ran the PCR reads through MiXCR, one entry per CDR3 protein. The sample contains 10,000 or so distinct CDR3 sequences, 40% to 60% of which appear only once. The V segment lost 10 bases and the J segment 7 bases; nucleotides outside the gene matches: 8. This CDR3 has 12 residues. CDR1 SNHLY and CDR2 FYNNEI come from the germline V gene. In the case of this clonotype: Its antigen remains unidentified.

Treatment indicated: approximately nine-day PBMC culture with coronavirus spike peptide pools or control peptides (ViraFEST assay). During the years 2011-2018, before the COVID-19 pandemic, the unexposed donor's CD4+ T cells were collected. Negative selection yielded CD4+ T cells from day-10 cultures. The sample consisted of CD4+ T cells from blood, cultured in vitro. The chain has TRBV2 and TRBJ1-2, with 8 nucleotides matching TRBD1. This sequence originates from a human donor in good health. The CDR3 DNA sequence: TGTGCCATACTCAGGGGGCCCGGTGGCTACACCTTC. Protein sequence: CAILRGPGGYTF.